Following are 8 T cell receptor beta chains from one sample sequenced in a study of blood T cells in healthy people across ages. Alongside a J-beta primer mix, a sample-barcoded 5' primer served in a second PCR lasting 7 to 11 cycles. TCRdb re-derived calls from the 5' RACE reads in MiXCR, one entry per CDR3 protein. The sample records about 570,000 distinct CDR3 sequences, approximately 27% being singletons. The sample comprised blood. Source of these receptors: a woman aged 70-85 years in good health.

The chain recombines TRBV21-1 with TRBJ1-3; TRBD1 was called by the table and not checked on the DNA. TRBV21-1 is reported as a pseudogene. The CDR3 runs to 21 residues. The CDR3 coding sequence is TGTGCCAGCAGCAGCTCCTCCCCAAAAAGAGGGGGCCGTTACTCTGGAAACACCATATATTTT. This translates into CASSSSSPKRGGRYSGNTIYF.

This clonotype was counted a few times. This chain uses TRBV11-2 with TRBJ2-5; 8 bases match TRBD2. The CDR3 consists of 16 residues. After removal of 7 bases from V and 4 bases from J, the junction contained 14 bases not matched to a gene. CDR1 is SGHAT, CDR2 FQNNGV, per germline. CDR3 sequence reads: CASTSWGSGGRETQYF. CDR3 coding DNA: TGTGCCAGCACCTCGTGGGGGAGCGGGGGTCGAGAGACCCAGTACTTC. The entire variable domain, with the rest obtained from reference TRBV11-2 and TRBJ2-5, is as follows: EAGVAQSPRYKIIEKRQSVAFWCNPISGHATLYWYQQILGQGPKLLIQFQNNGVVDDSQLPKDRFSAERLKGVDSTLKIQPAKLEDSAVYLCASTSWGSGGRETQYFGPGTRLLVL.

This clonotype was seen a handful of times. V is TRBV29-1 and J is TRBJ1-1, with D perhaps TRBD1 (5 bases). Trimming shortened V by 2 bases and J by 4 bases, and 14 bases separated the two germline ends. Germline values: CDR1 SQVTM, CDR2 ANQGSEA. There are 14 residues in the CDR3. CDR3 sequence reads: CSVEPAGRGTEAFF. CDR3 sequence (DNA): TGCAGCGTTGAACCGGCAGGGAGAGGCACTGAAGCTTTCTTT.

To note about this clonotype: The junction does not match germline at one end; this may be a read error. This chain connects TRBV2 to TRBJ2-7, with D maybe TRBD1 (5 bases). Germline V gene data show CDR1 as SNHLY and CDR2 as FYNNEI. This CDR3 region has 14 residues. The CDR3 reads CASRLQAPAYVQYF. In DNA form, the CDR3 reads TGTGCCAGCAGGCTACAGGCCCCAGCCTACGTGCAGTACTTC.

This clonotype has just a few counts. CDR3 sequence: CSVVIGGDEQFF. CDR3 sequence (DNA): TGCAGCGTTGTCATCGGGGGGGATGAGCAGTTCTTC. The rearrangement links TRBV29-1 to TRBJ2-1; 8 positions agree with TRBD2. The CDR3 sequence is 12 residues long. The germline V gene encodes CDR1 SQVTM and CDR2 ANQGSEA. V shed 4 bases and J 8 bases; nucleotides not matched to a gene: 4.

Comment on this clonotype: The junction and the germline gene differ at one end; a read error may be behind it. The chain carries TRBV7-2 and TRBJ2-7; D unresolved. This CDR3 has 15 amino acids. Per germline, CDR1 SGHTA and CDR2 FQGNSA. CDR3 amino acids: CASSLSALSSYERYF. The DNA of the CDR3 is TGTGCCAGCAGTTTATCCGCCTTGAGCTCCTACGAGCGGTACTTC. Full variable domain (missing parts from reference TRBV7-2 and TRBJ2-7): GAGVSQSPSNKVTEKGKDVELRCDPISGHTALYWYRQSLGQGLEFLIYFQGNSAPDKSGLPSDRFSAERTGGSVSTLTIQRTQQEDSAVYLCASSLSALSSYERYFGPGTRLTVT.

In this sample, this clonotype turned up a few times. CDR3 nucleotides: TGTGCCAGCAGTCGACTAGCGGGCGGAGGGACCCAGTACTTC. This translates into CASSRLAGGGTQYF. V and J are TRBV6-2 or TRBV6-3 and TRBJ2-5, with 10 positions matching TRBD2. The CDR3 extends over 14 amino acids. Germline CDR1 reads MNHEY; CDR2 reads SVGEGT. The trim removed 5 bases at V and 7 bases at J, leaving 7 bases unmatched.

This clonotype was observed a few times. This chain's CDR3 is CASRAEGAGGPQETQYF. The CDR3 bases are TGTGCCAGCAGAGCTGAAGGGGCGGGGGGGCCCCAAGAGACCCAGTACTTC. This chain links TRBV7-2 with TRBJ2-5; 9 positions match TRBD2. The CDR3 covers 17 residues. Germline V CDR1 and CDR2: SGHTA, FQGNSA. Trimming took 6 bases from V and 1 from J; bases not matched to a gene: 12.